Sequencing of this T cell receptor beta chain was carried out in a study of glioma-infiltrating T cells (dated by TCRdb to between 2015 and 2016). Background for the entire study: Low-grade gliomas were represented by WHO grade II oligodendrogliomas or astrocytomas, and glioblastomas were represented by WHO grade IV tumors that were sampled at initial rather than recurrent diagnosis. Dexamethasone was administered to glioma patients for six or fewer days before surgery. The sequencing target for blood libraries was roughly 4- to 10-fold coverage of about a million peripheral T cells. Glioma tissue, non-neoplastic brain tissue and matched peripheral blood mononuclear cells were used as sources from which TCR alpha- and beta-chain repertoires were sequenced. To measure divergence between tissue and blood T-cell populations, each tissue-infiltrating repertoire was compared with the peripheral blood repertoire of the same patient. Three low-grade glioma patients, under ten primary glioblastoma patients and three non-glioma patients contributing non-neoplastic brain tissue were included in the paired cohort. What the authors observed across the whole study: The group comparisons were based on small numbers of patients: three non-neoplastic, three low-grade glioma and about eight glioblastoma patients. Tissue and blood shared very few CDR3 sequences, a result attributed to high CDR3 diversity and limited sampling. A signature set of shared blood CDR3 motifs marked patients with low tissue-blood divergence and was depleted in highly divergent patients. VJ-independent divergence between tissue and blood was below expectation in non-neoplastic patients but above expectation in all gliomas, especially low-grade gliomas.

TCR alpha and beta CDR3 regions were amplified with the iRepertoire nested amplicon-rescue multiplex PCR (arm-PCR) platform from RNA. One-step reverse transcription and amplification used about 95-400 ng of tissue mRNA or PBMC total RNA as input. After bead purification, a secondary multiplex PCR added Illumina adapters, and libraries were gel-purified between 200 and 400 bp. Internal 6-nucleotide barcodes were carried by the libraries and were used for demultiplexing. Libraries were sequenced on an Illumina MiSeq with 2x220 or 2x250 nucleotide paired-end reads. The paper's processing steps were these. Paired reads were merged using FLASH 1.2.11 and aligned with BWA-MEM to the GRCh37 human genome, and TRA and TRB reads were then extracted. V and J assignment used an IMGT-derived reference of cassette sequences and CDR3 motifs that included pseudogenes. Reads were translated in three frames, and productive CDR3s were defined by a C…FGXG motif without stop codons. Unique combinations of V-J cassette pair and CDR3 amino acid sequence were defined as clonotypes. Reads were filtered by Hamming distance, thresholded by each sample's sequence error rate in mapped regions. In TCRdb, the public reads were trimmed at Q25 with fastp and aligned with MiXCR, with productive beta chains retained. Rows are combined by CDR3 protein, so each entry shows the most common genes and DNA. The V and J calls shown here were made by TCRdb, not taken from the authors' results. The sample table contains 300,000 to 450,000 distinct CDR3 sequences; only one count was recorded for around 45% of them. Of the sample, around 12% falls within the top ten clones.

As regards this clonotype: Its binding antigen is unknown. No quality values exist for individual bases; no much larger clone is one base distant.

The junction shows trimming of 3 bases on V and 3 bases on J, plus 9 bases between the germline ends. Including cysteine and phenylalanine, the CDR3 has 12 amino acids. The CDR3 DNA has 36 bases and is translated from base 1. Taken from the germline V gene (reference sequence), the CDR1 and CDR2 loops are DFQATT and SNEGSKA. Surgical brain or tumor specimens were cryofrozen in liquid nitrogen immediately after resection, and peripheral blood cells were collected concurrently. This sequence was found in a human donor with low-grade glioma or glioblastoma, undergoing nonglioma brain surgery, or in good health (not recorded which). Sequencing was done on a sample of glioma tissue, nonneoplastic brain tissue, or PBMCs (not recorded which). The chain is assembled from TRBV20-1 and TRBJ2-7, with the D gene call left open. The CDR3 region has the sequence CSASVTGYEQYF. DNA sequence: TGCAGTGCTAGTGTAACGGGCTACGAGCAGTACTTC.